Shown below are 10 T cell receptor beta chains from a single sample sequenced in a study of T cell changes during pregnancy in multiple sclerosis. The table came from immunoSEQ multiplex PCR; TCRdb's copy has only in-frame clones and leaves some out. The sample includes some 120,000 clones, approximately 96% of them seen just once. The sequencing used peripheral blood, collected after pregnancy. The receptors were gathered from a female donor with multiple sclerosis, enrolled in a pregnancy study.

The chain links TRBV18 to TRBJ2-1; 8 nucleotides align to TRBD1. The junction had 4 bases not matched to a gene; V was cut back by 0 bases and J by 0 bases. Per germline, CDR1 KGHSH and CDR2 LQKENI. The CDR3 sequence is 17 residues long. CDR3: CASSPPQGASSYNEQFF. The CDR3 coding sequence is TGTGCCAGCTCACCACCGCAGGGGGCTAGCTCCTACAATGAGCAGTTCTTC. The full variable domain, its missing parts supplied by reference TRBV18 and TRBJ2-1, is NAGVMQNPRHLVRRRGQEARLRCSPMKGHSHVYWYRQLPEEGLKFMVYLQKENIIDESGMPKERFSAEFPKEGPSILRIQQVVRGDSAAYFCASSPPQGASSYNEQFFGPGTRLTVL.

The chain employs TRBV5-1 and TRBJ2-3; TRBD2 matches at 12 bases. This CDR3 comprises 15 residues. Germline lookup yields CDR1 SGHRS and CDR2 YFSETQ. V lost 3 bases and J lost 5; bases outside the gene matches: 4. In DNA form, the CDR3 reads TGCGCCAGCAGCTCGGGACTAGCGGGTTTAGATACGCAGTATTTT. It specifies CASSSGLAGLDTQYF.

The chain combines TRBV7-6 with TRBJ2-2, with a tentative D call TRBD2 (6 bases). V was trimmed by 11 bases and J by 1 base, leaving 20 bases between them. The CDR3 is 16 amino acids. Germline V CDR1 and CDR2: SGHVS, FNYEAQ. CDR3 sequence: CASRTGAIVNTGELFF. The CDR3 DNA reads TGTGCCTCTCGTACGGGAGCTATAGTGAACACCGGGGAGCTGTTTTTT. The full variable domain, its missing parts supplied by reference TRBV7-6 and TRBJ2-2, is GAGVSQSPRYKVTKRGQDVALRCDPISGHVSLYWYRQALGQGPEFLTYFNYEAQQDKSGLPNDRFSAERPEGSISTLTIQRTEQRDSAMYRCASRTGAIVNTGELFFGEGSRLTVL.

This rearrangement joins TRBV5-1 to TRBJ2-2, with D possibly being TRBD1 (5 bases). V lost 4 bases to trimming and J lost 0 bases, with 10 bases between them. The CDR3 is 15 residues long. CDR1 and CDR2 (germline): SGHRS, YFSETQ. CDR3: CASSPRTTNTGELFF. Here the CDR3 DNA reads TGCGCCAGCAGCCCTAGGACAACGAACACCGGGGAGCTGTTTTTT.

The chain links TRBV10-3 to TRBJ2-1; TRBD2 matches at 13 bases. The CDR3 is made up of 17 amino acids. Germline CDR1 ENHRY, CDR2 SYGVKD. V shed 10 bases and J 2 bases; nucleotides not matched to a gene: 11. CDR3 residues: CATLSSGTSGTYNEQFF. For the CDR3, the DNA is TGTGCCACTCTTTCATCCGGGACTAGCGGGACCTACAATGAGCAGTTCTTC.

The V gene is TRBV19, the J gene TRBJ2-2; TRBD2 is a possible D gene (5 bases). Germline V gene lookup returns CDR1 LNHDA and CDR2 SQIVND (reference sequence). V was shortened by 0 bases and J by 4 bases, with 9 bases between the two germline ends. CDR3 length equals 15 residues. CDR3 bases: TGTGCCAGTAGTATAGATGAGGGAGTCACCGGGGAGCTGTTTTTT. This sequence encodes CASSIDEGVTGELFF.

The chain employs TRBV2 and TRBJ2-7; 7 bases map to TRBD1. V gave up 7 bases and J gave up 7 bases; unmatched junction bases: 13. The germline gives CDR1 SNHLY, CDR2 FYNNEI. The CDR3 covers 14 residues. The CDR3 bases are TGTGCCAGCATTCCTGACAGGGCTCTGGGGGAGCAGTACTTC. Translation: CASIPDRALGEQYF.

This chain's CDR3 is CASSQLFSGTGTYEQYF. The CDR3 DNA sequence: TGCGCCAGCAGCCAACTCTTCTCCGGGACAGGGACCTACGAGCAGTACTTC. The chain carries TRBV4-1 and TRBJ2-7, with 9 bases identical to TRBD1. The V gene's germline CDR1 is MGHRA and CDR2 YSYEKL. V shed 2 bases and J 2 bases; nucleotides not matched to a gene: 10. The CDR3 extends over 17 amino acids.

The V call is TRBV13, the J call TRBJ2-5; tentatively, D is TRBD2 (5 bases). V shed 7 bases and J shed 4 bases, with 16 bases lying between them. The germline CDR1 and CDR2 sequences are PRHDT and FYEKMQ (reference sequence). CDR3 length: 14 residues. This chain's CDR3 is CASTSRNRGETQYF. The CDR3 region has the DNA TGTGCCAGCACCTCCCGGAATCGGGGAGAGACCCAGTACTTC.

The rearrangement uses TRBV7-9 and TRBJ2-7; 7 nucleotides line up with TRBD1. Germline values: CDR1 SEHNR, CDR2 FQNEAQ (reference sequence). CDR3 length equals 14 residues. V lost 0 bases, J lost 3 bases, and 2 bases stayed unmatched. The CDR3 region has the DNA TGTGCCAGCAGCTTAGCCTCAGGGGGCTACGAGCAGTACTTC. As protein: CASSLASGGYEQYF.